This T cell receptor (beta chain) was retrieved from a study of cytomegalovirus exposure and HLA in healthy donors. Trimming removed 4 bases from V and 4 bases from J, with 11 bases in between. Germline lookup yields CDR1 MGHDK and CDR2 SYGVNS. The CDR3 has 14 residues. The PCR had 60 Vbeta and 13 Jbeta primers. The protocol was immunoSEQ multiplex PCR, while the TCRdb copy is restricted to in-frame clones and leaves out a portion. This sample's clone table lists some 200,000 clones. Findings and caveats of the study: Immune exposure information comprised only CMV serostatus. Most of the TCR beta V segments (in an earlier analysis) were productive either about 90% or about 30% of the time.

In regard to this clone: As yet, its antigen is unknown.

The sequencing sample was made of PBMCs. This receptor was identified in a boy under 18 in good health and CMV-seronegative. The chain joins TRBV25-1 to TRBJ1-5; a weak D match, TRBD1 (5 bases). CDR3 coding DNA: TGTGCCAGCAGTGCCTCGGGGGTAAATCAGCCCCAGCATTTT. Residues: CASSASGVNQPQHF.